This TCR beta chain derives from a study of persistence of HIV-infected CD4 T cells. Stimulation used around 10 ug/mL lysate from CMV-infected fibroblasts. Sorted nonresponding memory CD4+ T cells were CD40L-negative, CD69-negative, CD45RO-high. CD8-depleted PBMCs were stimulated more than 15 hours with anti-CD28/CD49d costimulation, CD40-blocking antibody and enfuvirtide. In regard to this clone: Its antigen is still unknown.

CDR1 is MNHEY, CDR2 SMNVEV, per germline (reference sequence). With 6 bases removed from V and 4 bases from J, the gap between germline ends came to 6 bases. This CDR3 spans 12 amino acids. The libraries were made with immunoSEQ version 4 in survey mode. Only in-frame clones appear in the TCRdb table, and some are missing; sequencing was by immunoSEQ multiplex PCR. Here the sample spans fewer than 35,000 clones, about four fifths being singletons. The chain joins TRBV27 to TRBJ2-2; D is undetermined. This clonotype was sampled from an adult man with HIV who was CMV-seropositive. The sequences come from CD4+ T cells sorted from PBMCs after roughly 20-hour stimulation, collected from a patient who received antiretroviral therapy. This chain's CDR3 is CASRRSTGELFF. The CDR3 region has the DNA TGTGCCAGCAGGCGATCCACCGGGGAGCTGTTTTTT.